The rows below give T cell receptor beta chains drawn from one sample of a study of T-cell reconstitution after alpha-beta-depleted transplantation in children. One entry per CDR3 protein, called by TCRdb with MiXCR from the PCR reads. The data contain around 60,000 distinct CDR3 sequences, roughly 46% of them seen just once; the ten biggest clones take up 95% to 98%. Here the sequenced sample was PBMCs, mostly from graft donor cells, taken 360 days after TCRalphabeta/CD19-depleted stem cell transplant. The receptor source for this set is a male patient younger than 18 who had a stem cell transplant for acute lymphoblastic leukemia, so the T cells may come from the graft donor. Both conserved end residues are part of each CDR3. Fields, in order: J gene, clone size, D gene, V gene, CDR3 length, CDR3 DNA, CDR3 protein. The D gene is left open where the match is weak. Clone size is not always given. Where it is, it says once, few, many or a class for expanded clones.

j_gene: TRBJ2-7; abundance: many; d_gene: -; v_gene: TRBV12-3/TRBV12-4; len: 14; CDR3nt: TGTGCCAGCAGTTTCGCTGGACAGAGCGACGAGCAGTACTTC; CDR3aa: CASSFAGQSDEQYF
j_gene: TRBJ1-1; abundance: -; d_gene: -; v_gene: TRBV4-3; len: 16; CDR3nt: TGCGCCAGCAGCCAAGATATTCGGCAAAGGAACACTGAAGCTTTCTTT; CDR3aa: CASSQDIRQRNTEAFF
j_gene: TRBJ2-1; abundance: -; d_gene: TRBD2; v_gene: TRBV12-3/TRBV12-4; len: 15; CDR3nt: TGTGCCAGCAGTTTCAGCGGGGGGATCTACAATGAGCAGTTCTTC; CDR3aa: CASSFSGGIYNEQFF
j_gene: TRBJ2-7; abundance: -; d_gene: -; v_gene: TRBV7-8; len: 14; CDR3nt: TGTGCCAGCAGCTTAGAGGGGTCGGGGCACGAGCAGTACTTC; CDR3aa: CASSLEGSGHEQYF
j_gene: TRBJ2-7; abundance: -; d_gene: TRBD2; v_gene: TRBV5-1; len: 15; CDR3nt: TGCGCCAGCAGCCCTTGGACTAGCGGTACCTACGAGCAGTACTTC; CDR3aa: CASSPWTSGTYEQYF
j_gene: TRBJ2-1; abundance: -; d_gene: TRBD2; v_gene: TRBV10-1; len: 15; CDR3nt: TGCGCCAGCAGTGAAGGGCGGGAGTCCTACAATGAGCAGTTCTTC; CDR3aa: CASSEGRESYNEQFF
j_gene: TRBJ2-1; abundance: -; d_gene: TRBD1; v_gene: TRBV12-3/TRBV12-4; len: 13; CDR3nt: TGTGCCAGTTTAGGGACAGGGGGGGATGAGCAGTTCTTC; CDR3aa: CASLGTGGDEQFF
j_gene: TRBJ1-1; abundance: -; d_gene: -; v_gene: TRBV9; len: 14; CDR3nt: TGTGCCAGCACCCCAAGGGGGGGCCACGCTGAAGCTTTCTTT; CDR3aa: CASTPRGGHAEAFF
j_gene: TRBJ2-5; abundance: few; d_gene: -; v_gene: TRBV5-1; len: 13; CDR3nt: TGCGCCAGCAGCTTGGAGACGAGGGAGACCCAGTACTTC; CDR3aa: CASSLETRETQYF
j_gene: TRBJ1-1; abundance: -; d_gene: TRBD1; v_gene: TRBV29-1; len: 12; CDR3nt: TGCAGCGTTGTCAGGAGACAGGGAGTAGCTTTCTTT; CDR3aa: CSVVRRQGVAFF
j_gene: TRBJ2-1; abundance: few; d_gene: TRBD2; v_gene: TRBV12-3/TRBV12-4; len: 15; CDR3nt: TGTGCCAGCAGTCCGCTAGCGGGAGCATACAATGAGCAGTTCTTC; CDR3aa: CASSPLAGAYNEQFF
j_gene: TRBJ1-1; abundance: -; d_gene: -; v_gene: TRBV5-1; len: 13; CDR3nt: TGCGCCAGCAGCTTGGCCGAAGGGACTGAAGCTTTCTTT; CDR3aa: CASSLAEGTEAFF